This TCR beta chain appears in the sequencing data of a study of OX40 agonist ivuxolimab in advanced cancers. Study-level points and caveats: Averaging showed that CD8+ T cells had more expanded clones than CD4+ did.

Profiling relied on immunoSEQ multiplex PCR, and the TCRdb table lists in-frame clones only, not all of them. The profile covers around 70,000 clones, with roughly 84% appearing a single time and about 7.3% taken by the ten largest. With 1 base clipped from V and 8 bases from J, the junction kept 2 bases outside the gene matches. Looked up from germline, CDR1 is SEHNR and CDR2 is FQNEAQ (reference sequence). This CDR3 has 13 amino acids. As concerns this clone: Its antigen is not known.

The sequence was collected from an adult with an advanced solid tumor such as melanoma, head and neck, liver or kidney cancer. Sequenced material: CD4+ or CD8+ T cells sorted from blood, taken in a trial of the OX40 agonist ivuxolimab. V usage is TRBV7-9 and J usage is TRBJ2-4; 7 bases line up with TRBD2. Here the CDR3 reads CASSLEGGDIQYF. DNA for the CDR3: TGTGCCAGCAGCTTAGAGGGAGGGGACATTCAGTACTTC. Looking up the rest from reference TRBV7-9 and TRBJ2-4 gives the full variable domain: DTGVSQNPRHKITKRGQNVTFRCDPISEHNRLYWYRQTLGQGPEFLTYFQNEAQLEKSRLLSDRFSAERPKGSFSTLEIQRTEQGDSAMYLCASSLEGGDIQYFGAGTRLSVL.